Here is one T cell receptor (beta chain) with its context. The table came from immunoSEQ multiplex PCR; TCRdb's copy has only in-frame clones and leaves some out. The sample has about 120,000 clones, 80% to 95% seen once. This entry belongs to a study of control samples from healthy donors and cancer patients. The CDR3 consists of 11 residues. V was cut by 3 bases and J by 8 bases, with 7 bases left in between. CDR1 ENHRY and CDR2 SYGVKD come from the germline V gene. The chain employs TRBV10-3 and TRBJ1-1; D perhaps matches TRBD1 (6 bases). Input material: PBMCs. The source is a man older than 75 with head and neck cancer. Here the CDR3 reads CAISDGTEAFF. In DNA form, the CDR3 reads TGTGCCATCAGTGACGGGACAGAAGCTTTCTTT.